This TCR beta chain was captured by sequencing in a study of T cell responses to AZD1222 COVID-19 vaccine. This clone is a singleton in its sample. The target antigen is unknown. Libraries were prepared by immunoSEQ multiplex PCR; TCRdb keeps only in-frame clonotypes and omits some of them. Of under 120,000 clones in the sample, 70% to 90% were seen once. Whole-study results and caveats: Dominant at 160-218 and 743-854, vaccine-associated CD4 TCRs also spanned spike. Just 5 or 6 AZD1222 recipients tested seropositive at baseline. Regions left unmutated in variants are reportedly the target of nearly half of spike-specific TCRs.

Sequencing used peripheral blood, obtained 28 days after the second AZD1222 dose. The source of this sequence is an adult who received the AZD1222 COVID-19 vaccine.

CDR3 DNA: TGCAGCGCCGGTTCGGGGGACGAGCAGTACTTC. Amino acids: CSAGSGDEQYF. This sequence joins TRBV29-1 and TRBJ2-7; D perhaps matches TRBD2 (6 bases). The CDR3 has 11 residues. The germline V gene has CDR1 SQVTM and CDR2 ANQGSEA. With 7 bases removed from V and 5 bases from J, the gap between germline ends came to 12 bases.